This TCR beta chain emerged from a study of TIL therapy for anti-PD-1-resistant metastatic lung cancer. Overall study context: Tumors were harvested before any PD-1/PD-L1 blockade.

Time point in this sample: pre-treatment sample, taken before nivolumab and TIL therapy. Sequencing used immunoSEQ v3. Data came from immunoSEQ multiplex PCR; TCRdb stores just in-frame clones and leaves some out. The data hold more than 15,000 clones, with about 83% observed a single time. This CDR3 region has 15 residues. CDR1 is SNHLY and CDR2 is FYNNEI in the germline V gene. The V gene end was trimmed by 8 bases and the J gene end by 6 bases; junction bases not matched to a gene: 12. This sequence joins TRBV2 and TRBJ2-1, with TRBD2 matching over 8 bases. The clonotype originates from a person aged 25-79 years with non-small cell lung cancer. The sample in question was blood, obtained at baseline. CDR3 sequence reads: CASRLGSGSSNEQFF. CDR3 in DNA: TGTGCCAGCCGATTGGGGAGCGGGAGTTCCAATGAGCAGTTCTTC. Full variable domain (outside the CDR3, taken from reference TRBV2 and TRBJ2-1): EPEVTQTPSHQVTQMGQEVILRCVPISNHLYFYWYRQILGQKVEFLVSFYNNEISEKSEIFDDQFSVERPDGSNFTLKIRSTKLEDSAMYFCASRLGSGSSNEQFFGPGTRLTVL.